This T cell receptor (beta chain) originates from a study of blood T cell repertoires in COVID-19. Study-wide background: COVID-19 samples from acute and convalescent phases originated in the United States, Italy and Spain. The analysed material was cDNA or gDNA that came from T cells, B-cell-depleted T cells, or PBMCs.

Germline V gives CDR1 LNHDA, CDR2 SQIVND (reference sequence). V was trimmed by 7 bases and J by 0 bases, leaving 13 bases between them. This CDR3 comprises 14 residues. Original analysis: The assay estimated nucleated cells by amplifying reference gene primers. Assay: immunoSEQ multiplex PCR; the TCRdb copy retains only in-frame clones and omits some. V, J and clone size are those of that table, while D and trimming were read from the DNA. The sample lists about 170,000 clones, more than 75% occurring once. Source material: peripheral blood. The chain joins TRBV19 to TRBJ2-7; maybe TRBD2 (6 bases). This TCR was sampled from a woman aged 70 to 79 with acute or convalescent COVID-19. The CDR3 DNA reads TGTGCCAGTAAGGGACTCAGTACCTCCTACGAGCAGTACTTC. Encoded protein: CASKGLSTSYEQYF.